This TCR beta chain comes out of a study of T cells in Graves' hyperthyroidism and ophthalmopathy. The overall study: Before treatment of any kind, peripheral blood was taken at initial diagnosis.

Authors of the study amplified TCR beta CDR3 regions from RNA transcripts. Initially, a first-round RT-PCR of the TCR CDR3 employed the HTBI primer set. MiXCR was run by TCRdb on the multiplex PCR reads, yielding one entry per CDR3 protein. Altogether fewer than 400,000 distinct CDR3 sequences are present, about 25% being singletons, with the ten largest covering about 70%. A lack of ophthalmopathy progression within 18 months defined stable Graves' hyperthyroidism. Patients showing uncontrolled infection, other autoimmune disease, pregnancy or lactation were ineligible. The PBMCs were sourced from fresh peripheral blood (about 10 ml). Germline V CDR1 and CDR2: MNHNS, SASEGT. V shed 7 bases, J shed 6 bases, and the junction held 15 bases outside the gene matches. This CDR3 has 16 amino acids.

J is TRBJ2-5 and V is TRBV6-1, with TRBD1 identical over 9 bases. The sequenced sample was blood. The sequence was collected from a man aged 50-60 years with Graves' hyperthyroidism. The CDR3 sequence is CASTSSSTGGAKTQYF. For the CDR3, the DNA is TGTGCCAGCACCAGTTCTAGCACAGGGGGCGCAAAGACCCAGTACTTC.